This T cell receptor (beta chain) was recorded in a study of blood T cell repertoires in COVID-19. V was shortened by 2 bases and J by 4 bases, with 6 bases between the two germline ends. The CDR3 loop spans 13 amino acids. Germline assignment: CDR1 MGHDK and CDR2 SYGVNS. Sequencing used immunoSEQ multiplex PCR; TCRdb keeps in-frame clones, though not all of them. The table shows approximately 230,000 clones, with roughly four fifths occurring only once. The V gene is TRBV25-1, the J gene TRBJ1-3, with D possibly matching TRBD1 (6 bases). The sequence was collected from a man aged 40-49 years who had recovered from COVID-19. The specimen sequenced was PBMCs or T cells enriched from blood (not recorded which). CDR3 residues: CASSEQGGNTIYF. CDR3 bases: TGTGCCAGCAGTGAACAGGGGGGAAACACCATATATTTT.